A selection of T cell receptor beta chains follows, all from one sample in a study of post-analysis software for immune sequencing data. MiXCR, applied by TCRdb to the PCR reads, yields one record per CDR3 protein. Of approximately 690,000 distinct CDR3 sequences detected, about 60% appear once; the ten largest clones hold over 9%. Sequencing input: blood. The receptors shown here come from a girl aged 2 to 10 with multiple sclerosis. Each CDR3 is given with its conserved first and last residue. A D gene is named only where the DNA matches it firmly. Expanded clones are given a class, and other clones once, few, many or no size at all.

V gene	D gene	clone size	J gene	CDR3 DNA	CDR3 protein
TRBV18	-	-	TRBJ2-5	TGTGCCAGCTTTCGGGAACAACAGGGGACCCAGTACTTC	CASFREQQGTQYF
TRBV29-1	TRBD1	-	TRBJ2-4	TGCAGCGTAGGGGACAGGGAAAACATTCAGTACTTC	CSVGDRENIQYF
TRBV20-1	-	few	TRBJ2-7	TGCAGTGCCCAAGCGAGCGGGTCGTCCTACGAGCAGTACTTC	CSAQASGSSYEQYF
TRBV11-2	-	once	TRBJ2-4	TGTGCCAGCAGCCCCCCCGCAGGGAACCTAGCCAAAAACATTCAGTACTTC	CASSPPAGNLAKNIQYF
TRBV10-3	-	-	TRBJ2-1	TGTGCCATCAGTGAGTCGAGCCGGTCTGGAAGTTACAATGAGCAGTTCTTC	CAISESSRSGSYNEQFF
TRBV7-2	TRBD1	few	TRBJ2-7	TGTGCCAGCAGCTTAGCGGGGACAGGCAACCAGTACTTC	CASSLAGTGNQYF
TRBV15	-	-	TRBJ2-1	TGTGCCACCAGCAGAGATCGGCAGGGCTCCTACAATGAGCAGTTCTTC	CATSRDRQGSYNEQFF
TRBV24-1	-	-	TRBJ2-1	TGTGCCACCAGTGAATCGGGACTCAGTGAGCAGTTCTTC	CATSESGLSEQFF
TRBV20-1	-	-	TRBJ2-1	TGCAGTGCGACTCAATCTAGGGGGAGCTACAATGAGCAGTTCTTC	CSATQSRGSYNEQFF
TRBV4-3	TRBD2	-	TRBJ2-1	TGCGCCAGCAGCCCGGCCGGCGGGGGGGCCTATGAGCAGTTCTTC	CASSPAGGGAYEQFF
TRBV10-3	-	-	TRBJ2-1	TGTGCCATCAGTGTCGGGCGGAGGGGAAATGAGCAGTTCTTC	CAISVGRRGNEQFF
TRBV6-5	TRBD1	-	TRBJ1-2	TGTGCCAGCACTAAGACAGGGGGCTATGGCTACACCTTC	CASTKTGGYGYTF
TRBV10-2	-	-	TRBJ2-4	TGCGCCAGCAGTGGGCAGCAAGGCAAAAACATTCAGTACTTC	CASSGQQGKNIQYF
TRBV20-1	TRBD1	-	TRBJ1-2	TGCAGTGCTAGAGGGGGGACAGGGCCAGCTAACTATGGCTACACCTTC	CSARGGTGPANYGYTF
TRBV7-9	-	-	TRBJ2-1	TGTGCCAGCAGCTTAGAGGTGTTACAGGTCGAGCAGTTCTTC	CASSLEVLQVEQFF
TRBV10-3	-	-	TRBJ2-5	TGTGCCTCACAAGGGCAAGCGGAGGGCCAAGAGACCCAGTACTTC	CASQGQAEGQETQYF
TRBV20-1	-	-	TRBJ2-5	TGCAGTGCTAGCGGGGAAGGCACAAGGGAGACCCAGTACTTC	CSASGEGTRETQYF
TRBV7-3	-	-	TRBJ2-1	TGTGCCAGCAGCTTAACTTTGAAGGACTATCCGTTCTTC	CASSLTLKDYPFF
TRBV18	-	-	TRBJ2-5	TGTGCCAGCTCACCAGTTCTCGAGACCCAGTACTTC	CASSPVLETQYF
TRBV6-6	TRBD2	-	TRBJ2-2	TGTGCCAGCAGGGATACTAGCGGGAGAACCGGGGAGCTGTTTTTT	CASRDTSGRTGELFF
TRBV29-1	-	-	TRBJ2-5	TGCAGCGTTGATGCAGGGGATGGGGAGACCCAGTACTTC	CSVDAGDGETQYF
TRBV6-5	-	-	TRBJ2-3	TGTGCCAGCGGACGCACAGATACGCAGTATTTT	CASGRTDTQYF
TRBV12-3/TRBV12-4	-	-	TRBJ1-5	TGTGCCAGCACCTCGGACATTAATCAGCCCCAGCATTTT	CASTSDINQPQHF
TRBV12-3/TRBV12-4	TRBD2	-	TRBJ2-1	TGTGCCAGCAGCCCGGGACTAGCGGGCTTATATGAGCAGTTCTTC	CASSPGLAGLYEQFF
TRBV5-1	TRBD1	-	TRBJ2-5	TGCGCCAGCAGCTTGAGCCACAGGGGGCTTGAGACCCAGTACTTC	CASSLSHRGLETQYF
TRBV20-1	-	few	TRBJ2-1	TGCAGTGCTAGGGAACTAGTTCCCGATGAGCAGTTCTTC	CSARELVPDEQFF